The count of the clone carrying this T cell receptor (beta chain) is one. Then a second PCR, running about 6 to 11 cycles, was carried out with a sample-barcoded 5' primer and a J-beta primer mix. Each CDR3 protein gets one entry after TCRdb re-called the 5' RACE reads with MiXCR. The table lists about 1,600,000 distinct CDR3 sequences, roughly 40% of them singletons. The data stem from a study of blood T cells in healthy people across ages. V lost 5 bases and J lost 5, with 10 bases in between. This CDR3 contains 13 residues. Germline-derived CDR1 and CDR2 are MNHEY and SVGEGT. The TCR was taken from a woman younger than 35 in good health. The gene calls are TRBV6-2 or TRBV6-3 and TRBJ2-1; D uncertain. Sequences were obtained from blood. In nucleotides, the CDR3 is TGTGCCAGCAGTGACACGCGGAACAATGAGCAGTTCTTC. This gives the protein CASSDTRNNEQFF.